This entry lists 9 T cell receptor beta chains sequenced from one sample in a study of OX40 agonist ivuxolimab in advanced cancers. Assay: immunoSEQ multiplex PCR; the TCRdb copy retains only in-frame clones and omits some. The sample includes over 15,000 clones, 90% of them seen just once. Sequenced here: CD4+ or CD8+ T cells sorted from blood, sampled in a trial of the OX40 agonist ivuxolimab. All receptors derive from an adult with an advanced solid tumor such as melanoma, head and neck, liver or kidney cancer.

The chain uses TRBV6-5 and TRBJ2-1; 7 positions match TRBD2. CDR1 is MNHEY, CDR2 SVGAGI, per germline. The CDR3 totals 12 residues. The trim removed 2 bases at V and 10 bases at J, leaving 2 bases unmatched. The CDR3 reads CASSYTGGEQFF. The CDR3 DNA is TGTGCCAGCAGTTACACCGGGGGGGAGCAGTTCTTC.

The chain carries TRBV29-1 and TRBJ1-5; TRBD1 matches 7 bases. Germline V gives CDR1 SQVTM, CDR2 ANQGSEA. There are 14 residues in the CDR3. V was pared by 7 bases and J by 6 bases, with 12 bases of the junction left unmatched. The CDR3 sequence: CSASTGEGAQPQHF. Written as DNA, the CDR3 is TGCAGCGCCAGTACAGGGGAGGGTGCTCAGCCCCAGCATTTT.

The table lists this clone with a count of one. The rearrangement links TRBV5-8 to TRBJ2-3; TRBD1 aligns across 7 bases. After removal of 4 bases from V and 0 bases from J, the junction contained 8 bases not matched to a gene. This CDR3 contains 16 residues. Per the germline V gene, CDR1 is SGHTS and CDR2 is YDEGEE. The CDR3 DNA sequence: TGTGCCAGCAGCGATCACAGGGGCATTAGCACAGATACGCAGTATTTT. Translation gives CASSDHRGISTDTQYF.

The rearrangement joins TRBV7-9 to TRBJ2-3; no clear D. Trimming left V 0 bases short and J 2 bases short, with 9 bases between. The V gene's germline CDR1 is SEHNR and CDR2 FQNEAQ (reference sequence). This CDR3 region has 15 residues. The CDR3 loop is CASSLAEPFTDTQYF. In DNA, the CDR3 is TGTGCCAGCAGCTTAGCGGAGCCCTTCACAGATACGCAGTATTTT.

This chain connects TRBV9 to TRBJ1-5; TRBD1 matches at 8 bases. In germline, CDR1 is SGDLS, CDR2 YYNGEE. CDR3 length equals 18 residues. V lost 3 bases and J lost 0; bases outside the gene matches: 11. The CDR3 DNA sequence: TGTGCCAGCAGCGAAGGGTGGGACAGGATGGATAGCAATCAGCCCCAGCATTTT. Translating gives CASSEGWDRMDSNQPQHF.

As regards this clone: Other nucleotide sequences from this sample produce the same CDR3. The chain carries TRBV29-1 and TRBJ1-2, with D unclear. CDR3 length equals 13 residues. V was shortened by 1 base and J by 6 bases, with 12 bases between the two germline ends. Germline V gene lookup returns CDR1 SQVTM and CDR2 ANQGSEA. This CDR3 is CSVEAPWPHGYTF. DNA for the CDR3: TGCAGCGTTGAAGCGCCGTGGCCCCATGGCTACACCTTC.

This sequence joins TRBV11-2 and TRBJ2-1, with 9 bases matching TRBD2. There are 17 residues in the CDR3. Germline V gene sequence: CDR1 SGHAT, CDR2 FQNNGV. Trimming cost V 0 bases and J 0 bases; bases outside gene matches: 3. CDR3 amino acids: CASSLETSGYSYNEQFF. The CDR3 DNA reads as TGTGCCAGCAGCTTAGAGACTAGCGGATACTCCTACAATGAGCAGTTCTTC.

The chain employs TRBV2 and TRBJ2-1, with D possibly being TRBD1 (5 bases). CDR1 and CDR2 (germline): SNHLY, FYNNEI. Trimming removed 5 bases at V and 4 bases at J, with 12 bases between. The length of the CDR3 is 14 residues. The CDR3 sequence: CASSPPDTYNEQFF. For the CDR3, the DNA is TGTGCCAGCAGTCCCCCGGACACTTACAATGAGCAGTTCTTC.

This clone has only one observation. This chain connects TRBV7-9 to TRBJ2-1, with D hard to call. The germline V gene encodes CDR1 SEHNR and CDR2 FQNEAQ (reference sequence). Trimming took 5 bases from V and 5 from J, leaving 10 bases between them. The CDR3 runs to 13 residues. DNA of the CDR3: TGTGCCAGCAGCCTCATCAGTAACAATGAGCAGTTCTTC. The encoded protein is CASSLISNNEQFF.